This TCR beta chain is drawn from a study of tumour-infiltrating T cells in Burkitt lymphoma. Study-wide background: Patients covered every epidemiological subtype of Burkitt lymphoma. Repertoire clonality predicted overall and progression-free survival. Study-level points and caveats: Many Burkitt lymphoma patients shared several public clonotypes.

The CDR3 contains 13 residues. Trimming left V 6 bases short and J 8 bases short, with 16 bases between. Germline assignment: CDR1 KGHSH and CDR2 LQKENI. Notes on this clone: As yet, its antigen is unknown.

TCRdb's copy holds only in-frame clones and misses some; the assay was immunoSEQ multiplex PCR. Here the sample spans tens of thousands of clones, around 29% being singletons. The rearrangement uses TRBV18 and TRBJ1-2; perhaps TRBD1 as D (5 bases). Specimen: tumor tissue. The receptor's source is a human donor with Burkitt lymphoma. CDR3 nucleotides: TGTGCCAGCTCTCTTAAGGGGCGCGAGGGCTACACCTTC. Amino acid sequence: CASSLKGREGYTF.